These 28 T cell receptor beta chains originate from one sample sequenced in a study of T cell repertoires in cytomegalovirus infection. Using its own MiXCR run on the reads, TCRdb lists one record per CDR3 protein. The sample shows approximately 750,000 distinct CDR3 sequences, 35% of them seen only once. The sample was PBMCs. The receptor source for this set is a human donor in good health (CMV status not recorded). Some clones in this sample may be carry-over from other donors' samples.

This clonotype was counted only a few times. The chain combines TRBV10-3 with TRBJ1-5; unclear D gene. V was pared by 4 bases and J by 4 bases, with 11 bases between. In germline, CDR1 is ENHRY, CDR2 SYGVKD. The CDR3 loop spans 14 amino acids. The CDR3 DNA is TGTGCCATCAGTGGAGGACTGCTTAATCAGCCCCAGCATTTT. As protein: CAISGGLLNQPQHF.

The genes are TRBV14 and TRBJ2-1, with TRBD1 as a possible D gene (6 bases). This CDR3 region has 15 residues. Looked up from germline, CDR1 is SGHDN and CDR2 is FVKESK. V was pared by 0 bases and J by 7 bases, with 13 bases between. This chain's CDR3 is CASSQEMSRGNEQFF. The CDR3 nucleotides read TGTGCCAGCAGCCAAGAAATGAGTAGGGGGAATGAGCAGTTCTTC.

V gene TRBV20-1 combines with J gene TRBJ2-2; D is uncertain. V shed 1 base and J shed 0 bases, with 9 bases lying between them. Germline CDR1 is DFQATT and CDR2 is SNEGSKA (reference sequence). CDR3 length equals 15 residues. CDR3 amino acids: CSARGQRTNTGELFF. The CDR3 bases are TGCAGTGCTAGAGGGCAGCGCACGAACACCGGGGAGCTGTTTTTT.

Details on this clonotype: A much larger clone lies one base from this, so it may be a read error. The chain is built from TRBV28 and TRBJ2-7; 9 positions match TRBD2. The CDR3 runs to 14 residues. J was trimmed by 2 bases and V by 7 bases; bases with no gene match: 6. Germline lookup yields CDR1 MDHEN and CDR2 SYDVKM. The CDR3 nucleotides read TGTGCCAGCAAGCGGGAGGTGGTAACCTACGAGCAGTACTTC. Its translation is CASKREVVTYEQYF. Looking up the rest from reference TRBV28 and TRBJ2-7 gives the full variable domain: DVKVTQSSRYLVKRTGEKVFLECVQDMDHENMFWYRQDPGLGLRLIYFSYDVKMKEKGDIPEGYSVSREKKERFSLILESASTNQTSMYLCASKREVVTYEQYFGPGTRLTVT.

This clonotype was detected only once. The rearrangement uses TRBV15 and TRBJ1-3; 8 bases are shared with TRBD1. The CDR3 contains 16 residues. V lost 5 bases, J lost 0 bases, and 6 bases stayed unmatched. The V gene's germline CDR1 is LNHNV and CDR2 YYDKDF (reference sequence). The CDR3 loop reads CATSGTGTGSGNTIYF. Here the CDR3 DNA reads TGTGCCACCAGCGGTACCGGGACAGGCTCTGGAAACACCATATATTTT.

The chain recombines TRBV29-1 with TRBJ2-3; 7 bases match TRBD1. V shed 7 bases, J shed 1 base, and the junction held 5 bases outside the gene matches. Germline-derived CDR1 and CDR2 are SQVTM and ANQGSEA. The CDR3 runs to 13 residues. The CDR3 DNA is TGCAGCGGCCGGGACAGCCGCACAGATACGCAGTATTTT. Protein: CSGRDSRTDTQYF.

This clonotype turned up a few times. The chain combines TRBV7-8 with TRBJ2-7; 9 bases agree with TRBD2. V trimming: 3 bases; J trimming: 2 bases; junction bases outside the gene matches: 8. The germline V gene has CDR1 SGHVS and CDR2 FQNEAQ. The CDR3 is 16 residues long. The DNA for the CDR3 is TGTGCCAGCAGCTTCCCCAAGCGGGAGGCCACCTACGAGCAGTACTTC. Protein sequence: CASSFPKREATYEQYF. Variable domain in full (rest from reference TRBV7-8 and TRBJ2-7): GAGVSQSPRYKVAKRGQDVALRCDPISGHVSLFWYQQALGQGPEFLTYFQNEAQLDKSGLPSDRFFAERPEGSVSTLKIQRTQQEDSAVYLCASSFPKREATYEQYFGPGTRLTVT.

In DNA, the CDR3 is TGTGCCAGCAGTTACTCGACGGGACAAGCTTTCTATGGCTACACCTTC. It translates to CASSYSTGQAFYGYTF. The chain carries TRBV6-5 and TRBJ1-2; D might be TRBD1 (6 bases). Germline loops: CDR1 MNHEY, CDR2 SVGAGI. The length of the CDR3 is 16 residues. Trimming took off 0 bases at V and 4 bases at J, with 15 bases between the two ends.

This chain links TRBV6-1 with TRBJ1-1; possible D gene TRBD1, 6 bases. With 5 bases removed from V and 4 bases from J, the gap between germline ends came to 23 bases. The CDR3 covers 17 residues. The germline CDR1 and CDR2 sequences are MNHNS and SASEGT. CDR3 sequence: CASSYNLDSGVSTEAFF. As DNA, the CDR3 is TGTGCCAGCAGTTACAATCTGGACAGTGGAGTAAGCACTGAAGCTTTCTTT.

This clonotype was detected a few times. The genes are TRBV28 and TRBJ1-5; TRBD1 matches at 7 bases. The germline V gene has CDR1 MDHEN and CDR2 SYDVKM. J lost 6 bases, V lost 3 bases, and 8 bases had no gene match. This CDR3 region has 15 residues. The CDR3 here is CASSLEVGGTQPQHF. In nucleotides, the CDR3 is TGTGCCAGCAGTTTGGAAGTAGGGGGCACTCAGCCCCAGCATTTT.

The chain carries TRBV6-8 and TRBJ2-3; a possible D gene is TRBD2 (6 bases). Germline-derived CDR1 and CDR2 are MNHGY and SAAAGT. The length of the CDR3 is 16 residues. The V and J ends lost 0 bases and 2 bases respectively, with 12 bases between them. CDR3 coding DNA: TGTGCCAGCAGTTACTCGGAGGGACTGCTCACAGATACGCAGTATTTT. Protein product: CASSYSEGLLTDTQYF.

V usage is TRBV6-2 or TRBV6-3 and J usage is TRBJ1-5, with D perhaps TRBD1 (5 bases). The CDR3 is 14 residues long. The V end was cut by 0 bases, the J end by 5 bases, with 8 bases between. The germline V gene has CDR1 MNHEY and CDR2 SVGEGT. The CDR3 reads CASSYSWGDQPQHF. For the CDR3, the DNA is TGTGCCAGCAGTTACTCCTGGGGGGATCAGCCCCAGCATTTT.

This clonotype was counted many times. The chain recombines TRBV11-2 with TRBJ2-2, with D maybe TRBD2 (6 bases). V lost 6 bases and J lost 7, with 21 bases in between. Germline CDR1 and CDR2: SGHAT and FQNNGV. The CDR3 covers 16 residues. The CDR3 region has the DNA TGTGCCAGCAGTCAATCGGGCGGGATGCGAGGCGGGGAGCTGTTTTTT. Translating gives CASSQSGGMRGGELFF. Supplemented by reference TRBV11-2 and TRBJ2-2, the full variable domain reads EAGVAQSPRYKIIEKRQSVAFWCNPISGHATLYWYQQILGQGPKLLIQFQNNGVVDDSQLPKDRFSAERLKGVDSTLKIQPAKLEDSAVYLCASSQSGGMRGGELFFGEGSRLTVL.

This clonotype was detected ten times or more. The chain carries TRBV28 and TRBJ1-1; no clear D gene. Trimming shortened V by 1 base and J by 0 bases, and 3 bases separated the two germline ends. In germline, CDR1 is MDHEN, CDR2 SYDVKM. The CDR3 spans 13 residues. Here the CDR3 DNA reads TGTGCCAGCAGTTTATACATGAACACTGAAGCTTTCTTT. Protein product: CASSLYMNTEAFF. The variable domain in full, completed from reference TRBV28 and TRBJ1-1, reads DVKVTQSSRYLVKRTGEKVFLECVQDMDHENMFWYRQDPGLGLRLIYFSYDVKMKEKGDIPEGYSVSREKKERFSLILESASTNQTSMYLCASSLYMNTEAFFGQGTRLTVV.

The V and J genes are TRBV12-3 or TRBV12-4 and TRBJ1-1; weak D call: TRBD1 (5 bases). The ends were cut back, 0 bases at V and 7 bases at J, with 9 bases in the middle. This CDR3 spans 13 amino acids. In nucleotides, the CDR3 is TGTGCCAGCAGTTTAGCGGAGGGGTTTGAAGCTTTCTTT. Protein: CASSLAEGFEAFF.

This clonotype occurred a few times. The chain recombines TRBV10-3 with TRBJ1-5, with 9 bases that match TRBD1. Germline V CDR1 and CDR2: ENHRY, SYGVKD. CDR3 size: 13 residues. With 6 bases clipped from V and 8 bases from J, the junction kept 5 bases outside the gene matches. CDR3 bases: TGTGCCATCAGGGGGACAGGGTTTGAGCCCCAGCATTTT. Encoded protein: CAIRGTGFEPQHF.

This clonotype was counted only a few times. This sequence joins TRBV29-1 and TRBJ1-2, with D perhaps TRBD1 (5 bases). CDR1 SQVTM and CDR2 ANQGSEA come from the germline V gene. Between the trimmed V and J ends, which lost 3 bases and 6 bases, there was a span of 17 bases. This CDR3 is built from 14 residues. Here the CDR3 reads CSVDGQGRRDGYTF. In DNA form, the CDR3 reads TGCAGCGTTGACGGTCAGGGTCGGAGGGATGGCTACACCTTC.

This clonotype was counted ten times or more. This chain uses TRBV6-1 with TRBJ2-3; 7 bases fit TRBD1. The CDR3 is made up of 14 amino acids. CDR1 and CDR2 (germline): MNHNS, SASEGT. The J segment lost 2 bases and the V segment lost 8 bases, leaving 7 bases of the junction unmatched. The CDR3 spells CASGRQGYTDTQYF. CDR3 DNA sequence: TGTGCCAGCGGGAGACAGGGCTACACAGATACGCAGTATTTT.

The V call is TRBV27, the J call TRBJ2-5; 7 bases fit TRBD1. The CDR3 has 15 amino acids. Looked up from germline, CDR1 is MNHEY and CDR2 is SMNVEV (reference sequence). V shed 2 bases, J shed 3 bases, and the junction held 6 bases outside the gene matches. The CDR3 sequence is CASSLRPGQKETQYF. CDR3 nucleotide sequence: TGTGCCAGCAGTTTACGCCCGGGACAGAAAGAGACCCAGTACTTC.

This clonotype was recorded a few times. The chain has TRBV20-1 and TRBJ2-3; D not certain. This CDR3 has 12 residues. V lost 6 bases to trimming and J lost 2 bases, with 9 bases between them. Germline V CDR1 and CDR2: DFQATT, SNEGSKA (reference sequence). CDR3 amino acids: CSARLITDTQYF. The CDR3 nucleotides are TGCAGTGCCCGTCTTATCACAGATACGCAGTATTTT.

Details on this clonotype: This may be a read error: a much more frequent sequence differs by one nucleotide. This chain joins TRBV7-2 and TRBJ2-3; D may be TRBD2 (5 bases). CDR3 length: 11 amino acids. The germline gives CDR1 SGHTA, CDR2 FQGNSA. Between the trimmed V and J ends, which lost 10 bases and 11 bases, there was a span of 16 bases. The CDR3 is CATASAGGQYF. The CDR3 region has the DNA TGTGCCACCGCCAGCGCTGGAGGGCAGTATTTT.

This clonotype has only a few counts. CDR3 region: CASSPLPEGSYEQYF. In DNA, the CDR3 is TGCGCCAGCAGCCCACTCCCCGAGGGATCCTACGAGCAGTACTTC. The chain joins TRBV4-1 to TRBJ2-7, with D possibly TRBD2 on 5 matching bases. The CDR3 length is 15 residues. Germline CDR1 and CDR2: MGHRA and YSYEKL. V was trimmed by 4 bases and J by 1 base, leaving 14 bases between them.

The chain combines TRBV28 with TRBJ1-6; tentatively, D is TRBD1 (6 bases). Germline V CDR1 and CDR2: MDHEN, SYDVKM. V was cut by 6 bases and J by 9 bases, with 15 bases left in between. This CDR3 spans 14 amino acids. The CDR3, as DNA: TGTGCCAGCAGGCGGCAGGGGAGGGCTTCACCCCTCCACTTT. It encodes CASRRQGRASPLHF.

This clonotype was seen repeatedly, ten times or more. This sequence joins TRBV5-1 and TRBJ1-1; no firm D call. Trimming left V 0 bases short and J 7 bases short, with 16 bases between. This CDR3 has 15 amino acids. Germline CDR1 SGHRS, CDR2 YFSETQ. CDR3 nucleotides: TGCGCCAGCAGCTTGGATGGAGGGATTTTGGTTGAAGCTTTCTTT. As protein: CASSLDGGILVEAFF. The full variable domain, rest sourced from reference TRBV5-1 and TRBJ1-1, is KAGVTQTPRYLIKTRGQQVTLSCSPISGHRSVSWYQQTPGQGLQFLFEYFSETQRNKGNFPGRFSGRQFSNSRSEMNVSTLELGDSALYLCASSLDGGILVEAFFGQGTRLTVV.

This chain links TRBV7-8 with TRBJ1-1, with D unclear. With 1 base removed from V and 7 bases from J, the gap between germline ends came to 10 bases. Germline loops: CDR1 SGHVS, CDR2 FQNEAQ. The CDR3 is 13 amino acids. For the CDR3, the DNA is TGTGCCAGCAGCTTAGTATCGGGAGTTGAAGCTTTCTTT. It encodes CASSLVSGVEAFF.

The chain recombines TRBV6-2 or TRBV6-3 with TRBJ1-2; the D gene is possibly TRBD1 (6 bases). The V end lost 5 bases, the J end lost 0 bases, and 16 bases lay between the germline ends. Germline V gene lookup returns CDR1 MNHEY and CDR2 SVGEGT. The CDR3 covers 16 residues. CDR3 bases: TGTGCCAGCAGTCGGTGGGACACTCCCGCTAACTATGGCTACACCTTC. Protein sequence: CASSRWDTPANYGYTF.

The rearrangement joins TRBV19 to TRBJ1-4; 8 nucleotides line up with TRBD1. Germline V gives CDR1 LNHDA, CDR2 SQIVND (reference sequence). The CDR3 contains 13 residues. V lost 8 bases, J lost 5 bases, and 4 bases stayed unmatched. For the CDR3, the DNA is TGTGCCAGTTCGGACAGGGTAAATGAAAAACTGTTTTTT. As protein: CASSDRVNEKLFF.

This clonotype showed up just once. This chain connects TRBV12-3 or TRBV12-4 to TRBJ1-2, with 7 bases aligning to TRBD1. With V trimmed by 3 bases and J by 1 base, 11 bases remained unmatched. This CDR3 contains 17 residues. The CDR3 DNA sequence: TGTGCCAGCAGTTTGGGGAGACAGGGCTCGGGTAACTATGGCTACACCTTC. Protein: CASSLGRQGSGNYGYTF.